The rows below give T cell receptor beta chains drawn from one sample of a study of T-cell memory formation after mild COVID-19. Via MiXCR, TCRdb re-called the 5' RACE reads, giving one row per CDR3 protein. The sample has some 310,000 distinct CDR3 sequences, roughly 19% seen once; the top ten hold roughly a fifth. Sequencing was performed on PBMCs or a T cell subset sorted from them (not recorded which). The receptors were gathered from a young man who had mild COVID-19 (a few samples of this study predate the infection). Cell type and time point are not known. The CDR3 runs from the conserved cysteine through the conserved F or W. Size values are once, few and many counts, or a class for expanded clones, and some rows have none.

CASSGRGGSYNEQFF TRBJ2-1 . TRBV4-1
CASSPRGQGNLNEQFF TRBJ2-1 . TRBV7-9
CASSWGGTSGATDTQYF TRBJ2-3 few TRBV28
CASSQRAGGAYNEQFF TRBJ2-1 few TRBV4-2
CASSQRGGPADTQYF TRBJ2-3 many TRBV4-1
CASRQDTGELFF TRBJ2-2 . TRBV5-1
CASGTLSSYEQYF TRBJ2-7 many TRBV7-6
CSVRRGELFF TRBJ2-2 . TRBV29-1
CASSFVGQPQETQYF TRBJ2-5 . TRBV27
CASSQVGEHGYTF TRBJ1-2 . TRBV4-1
CASSPSEARETQYF TRBJ2-5 . TRBV7-2
CASSQGAGQGNYGYTF TRBJ1-2 . TRBV4-1
CASSPPGTGEEKLFF TRBJ1-4 few TRBV9
CSARDWARSTDTQYF TRBJ2-3 . TRBV20-1
CASSYSVERGEEQYF TRBJ2-7 . TRBV6-2/TRBV6-3
CSATDPQLLQPQHF TRBJ1-5 . TRBV20-1
CSARGSSANTYNEQFF TRBJ2-1 few TRBV20-1
CATSKTPGGSFPSDEQFF TRBJ2-1 few TRBV15
CAWSGGGKYEQYF TRBJ2-7 . TRBV30
CASRTGDGETQYF TRBJ2-5 few TRBV5-1
CASITQGSTGELFF TRBJ2-2 . TRBV28
CASSFGGREETQYF TRBJ2-5 few TRBV5-1
CASRPGTSGLGTQYF TRBJ2-5 few TRBV12-3/TRBV12-4
CAIRRGLNQETQYF TRBJ2-5 few TRBV10-3
CASSQWGNDGGELFF TRBJ2-2 few TRBV3-1
CASSLTPRISASTDTQYF TRBJ2-3 few TRBV7-3
CASSYPQSTDTQYF TRBJ2-3 few TRBV6-2/TRBV6-3
CASSQGGTRELFF TRBJ2-2 many TRBV3-1
CASSHLAGQYRGDTQYF TRBJ2-3 few TRBV7-9
CASSPGEGKRNIQYF TRBJ2-4 few TRBV4-3
CASSLGGQAYNSPLHF TRBJ1-6 few TRBV7-6
CASSPSPFRGGSDTQYF TRBJ2-3 few TRBV9
CASSLTSGAHFETQYF TRBJ2-5 . TRBV12-3/TRBV12-4
CASSLNSYQPQHF TRBJ1-5 . TRBV11-2
CASSQGQPTSPLHF TRBJ1-6 . TRBV28
CASSSGVAGVTDTQYF TRBJ2-3 . TRBV5-1
CASSYYPRAGAEGYTF TRBJ1-2 few TRBV6-6
CASSLDRLSPEQYF TRBJ2-7 . TRBV11-2
CASSADRAVYIQYF TRBJ2-4 few TRBV12-3/TRBV12-4